A single sample gave rise to the 21 T cell receptor beta chains below, sequenced in a study of CD8+CD57+ T cells in acquired aplastic anemia. Selection for sequencing was limited to patients who had shown CD8+CD57+ cell expansion by flow cytometry. Genomic DNA templated the TCR beta VDJ and CDR3 profiling. In TCRdb, the reads were re-called with MiXCR into one record per CDR3 protein. The data show about 160,000 distinct CDR3 sequences, about two thirds seen once. The specimen was sorted CD4+, CD8+, or CD8+CD57+ T cells (not recorded which) from PBMCs. Source of these receptors: a human donor with aplastic anemia.

The J gene is TRBJ1-5, the V gene TRBV10-3, with D tentatively TRBD1 (5 bases). V lost 0 bases and J lost 5, with 11 bases in between. CDR1 ENHRY and CDR2 SYGVKD come from the germline V gene. The CDR3 spans 15 residues. CDR3 DNA: TGTGCCATCAGTGAGTCGCAGGGCGGGGATCAGCCCCAGCATTTT. It yields the protein CAISESQGGDQPQHF.

The CDR3 coding sequence is TGTGCCAGCAGGGGACAGGGGGTTGGCTGTGGCTACACCTTC. Its translation: CASRGQGVGCGYTF. The rearrangement joins TRBV2 to TRBJ1-2, with 11 bases fitting TRBD1. Germline loops: CDR1 SNHLY, CDR2 FYNNEI. CDR3 length: 14 residues. V trimming: 6 bases; J trimming: 7 bases; junction bases outside the gene matches: 7. The variable domain in full, with the rest retrieved from reference TRBV2 and TRBJ1-2, is EPEVTQTPSHQVTQMGQEVILRCVPISNHLYFYWYRQILGQKVEFLVSFYNNEISEKSEIFDDQFSVERPDGSNFTLKIRSTKLEDSAMYFCASRGQGVGCGYTFGSGTRLTVV.

The chain employs TRBV20-1 and TRBJ2-7, with D tentatively TRBD2 (5 bases). V lost 5 bases to trimming and J lost 5 bases, with 22 bases between them. CDR1 is DFQATT, CDR2 SNEGSKA, per germline (reference sequence). This CDR3 region has 15 residues. CDR3 sequence (DNA): TGCAGTGCTTACGAAGAGACCGGGGAGCGACACGAGCAGTACTTC. This gives the protein CSAYEETGERHEQYF.

As concerns this clonotype: One junction end disagrees with the germline gene, perhaps due to a read error. This chain links TRBV25-1 with TRBJ1-1; possibly TRBD1 for D (5 bases). CDR1 is MGHDK, CDR2 SYGVNS, per germline. The CDR3 runs 14 residues. CDR3 DNA: TGTGCCAGCAGTGAACTGGTAGGGGATACTGGAGCTTTCTTT. Translation gives CASSELVGDTGAFF.

This clonotype came up many times. The rearrangement links TRBV12-3 or TRBV12-4 to TRBJ2-7; 7 bases fit TRBD1. V shed 3 bases and J 4 bases; nucleotides not matched to a gene: 6. The CDR3 runs 14 residues. CDR3 sequence: CASSLTGKMYEQYF. The DNA for the CDR3 is TGTGCCAGCAGTTTGACAGGGAAGATGTACGAGCAGTACTTC.

V gene TRBV6-1 combines with J gene TRBJ2-1, with 12 bases aligning to TRBD2. V lost 5 bases to trimming and J lost 6 bases; unmatched junction nucleotides: 5. Looked up from germline, CDR1 is MNHNS and CDR2 is SASEGT. CDR3 length: 15 residues. CDR3 in amino acids: CASSYGGLAGNEQFF. The CDR3 coding sequence is TGTGCCAGCAGTTACGGGGGACTAGCGGGCAATGAGCAGTTCTTC.

The V call is TRBV10-3, the J call TRBJ2-3, with D perhaps TRBD2 (6 bases). From germline, CDR1 is ENHRY and CDR2 SYGVKD. Trimming stripped 6 bases from V and 3 bases from J, with 16 bases between. The length of the CDR3 is 15 residues. The CDR3 bases are TGTGCCATCAGGACGGGGACCGCGGGGACAGATACGCAGTATTTT. Protein: CAIRTGTAGTDTQYF.

The rearrangement joins TRBV7-3 to TRBJ2-5; possibly TRBD2 for D (7 bases). The germline V and J ends were trimmed by 5 bases and 4 bases, with 26 bases remaining between them. Germline CDR1 reads SGHTA; CDR2 reads FQGTGA. The CDR3 is 18 residues long. DNA of the CDR3: TGTGCCAGCAGCCGGGGGCCAGCGGGACCGGGAACGGGAGAGACCCAGTACTTC. It translates to CASSRGPAGPGTGETQYF.

This clonotype showed up just a few times. The V and J genes are TRBV7-9 and TRBJ2-1; possible D gene TRBD2, 5 bases. Germline lookup yields CDR1 SEHNR and CDR2 FQNEAQ (reference sequence). The CDR3 consists of 15 residues. The V and J ends lost 1 base and 0 bases respectively, with 7 bases between them. The CDR3 sequence is CASSLGLSSYNEQFF. CDR3 DNA sequence: TGTGCCAGCAGCTTAGGACTAAGCTCCTACAATGAGCAGTTCTTC.

The chain recombines TRBV6-5 with TRBJ1-6, with 8 positions matching TRBD1. The CDR3 loop spans 16 amino acids. Germline lookup yields CDR1 MNHEY and CDR2 SVGAGI. Trimming at V came to 4 bases and at J to 7 bases, leaving 9 bases not matched to a gene. In DNA form, the CDR3 reads TGTGCCAGCAGTTCCTCGGACAGGGTACCCAATTCACCCCTCCACTTT. It specifies CASSSSDRVPNSPLHF.

This clonotype appeared a few times. J is TRBJ2-7 and V is TRBV10-3, with 9 bases identical to TRBD1. The CDR3 runs to 15 residues. The germline V gene encodes CDR1 ENHRY and CDR2 SYGVKD. V lost 0 bases, J lost 2 bases, and 2 bases stayed unmatched. This CDR3 is CAISESGTGTYEQYF. The CDR3 DNA sequence: TGTGCCATCAGTGAGTCCGGGACAGGGACCTACGAGCAGTACTTC.

Only one count was recorded for this clonotype. J is TRBJ2-5 and V is TRBV7-3; TRBD2 aligns across 11 bases. J lost 5 bases, V lost 2 bases, and 10 bases had no gene match. The CDR3 has 17 residues. Per the germline V gene, CDR1 is SGHTA and CDR2 is FQGTGA. This CDR3 reads CASSLGGSGRVRETQYF. The CDR3 nucleotides read TGTGCCAGCAGCTTAGGTGGTAGCGGGAGGGTTCGGGAGACCCAGTACTTC.

The gene calls are TRBV27 and TRBJ2-5, with D perhaps matching TRBD2 (5 bases). There are 13 residues in the CDR3. V was clipped by 3 bases and J by 7 bases, with 12 bases between them. The V gene's germline CDR1 is MNHEY and CDR2 SMNVEV (reference sequence). The DNA for the CDR3 is TGTGCCAGCAGTTTCCTTGATCGGGGGACCCAGTACTTC. Translated: CASSFLDRGTQYF.

This clonotype appeared a few times. This rearrangement joins TRBV20-1 to TRBJ2-7; 7 bases are a match to TRBD2. The CDR3 totals 13 residues. The germline gives CDR1 DFQATT, CDR2 SNEGSKA (reference sequence). Trimming removed 6 bases from V and 3 bases from J; junction bases left unmatched: 8. This CDR3 is CSAVTGGDYEQYF. In DNA form, the CDR3 reads TGCAGTGCCGTTACGGGGGGAGACTACGAGCAGTACTTC.

The chain has TRBV28 and TRBJ2-6, with D unclear. V was shortened by 8 bases and J by 1 base, with 18 bases between the two germline ends. CDR1 is MDHEN, CDR2 SYDVKM, per germline. CDR3 length: 17 amino acids. In nucleotides, the CDR3 is TGTGCCAGCCCGTCGATCCCCCCAGGTTCTGGGGCCAACGTCCTGACTTTC. Protein sequence: CASPSIPPGSGANVLTF. The full variable domain, rest sourced from reference TRBV28 and TRBJ2-6, is DVKVTQSSRYLVKRTGEKVFLECVQDMDHENMFWYRQDPGLGLRLIYFSYDVKMKEKGDIPEGYSVSREKKERFSLILESASTNQTSMYLCASPSIPPGSGANVLTFGAGSRLTVL.

The chain combines TRBV7-6 with TRBJ2-1; 8 positions agree with TRBD2. The J segment lost 5 bases and the V segment lost 1 base, leaving 4 bases of the junction unmatched. CDR1 and CDR2 (germline): SGHVS, FNYEAQ. This CDR3 has 15 amino acids. The CDR3 spells CASSLGAGDNNEQFF. For the CDR3, the DNA is TGTGCCAGCAGCTTAGGAGCGGGGGATAACAATGAGCAGTTCTTC.

V is TRBV5-1 and J is TRBJ2-7, with a weak D call TRBD2 (5 bases). Germline values: CDR1 SGHRS, CDR2 YFSETQ. Trimming shortened V by 6 bases and J by 2 bases, and 18 bases separated the two germline ends. This CDR3 has 15 residues. The CDR3 spells CASTTDSSGAYEQYF. CDR3 DNA: TGCGCCAGCACCACAGACTCCAGCGGAGCCTACGAGCAGTACTTC.

V usage is TRBV5-1 and J usage is TRBJ2-7; 9 bases agree with TRBD1. Per the germline V gene, CDR1 is SGHRS and CDR2 is YFSETQ. Trimming cost V 0 bases and J 7 bases; bases outside gene matches: 8. The length of the CDR3 is 15 residues. The CDR3 coding sequence is TGCGCCAGCAGCTTGGCTCGGGACAGGGCCTGGGAGCAGTACTTC. This translates into CASSLARDRAWEQYF.

This sequence joins TRBV12-5 and TRBJ1-1; D call uncertain. Germline CDR1 is LGHNT and CDR2 is FRNRAP. This CDR3 contains 15 residues. This CDR3 reads CASRPAGLMNTEAFF. The DNA of the CDR3 is TGTGCCAGCAGACCCGCGGGCTTGATGAACACTGAAGCTTTCTTT.

The table lists this clonotype with a count of one. The chain recombines TRBV20-1 with TRBJ2-7; TRBD2 aligns across 7 bases. Germline lookup yields CDR1 DFQATT and CDR2 SNEGSKA (reference sequence). The trim removed 4 bases at V and 2 bases at J, leaving 2 bases unmatched. There are 12 residues in the CDR3. In DNA form, the CDR3 reads TGCAGTGCTAAGCGGGGTCCCTACGAGCAGTACTTC. It is translated as CSAKRGPYEQYF.

The rearrangement links TRBV20-1 to TRBJ2-3, with D maybe TRBD2 (7 bases). The CDR3 runs to 14 residues. Germline CDR1 reads DFQATT; CDR2 reads SNEGSKA (reference sequence). V was cut by 3 bases and J by 2 bases, with 12 bases left in between. DNA for the CDR3: TGCAGTGCTAGTAGGGGGGGAGACACAGATACGCAGTATTTT. This translates into CSASRGGDTDTQYF.